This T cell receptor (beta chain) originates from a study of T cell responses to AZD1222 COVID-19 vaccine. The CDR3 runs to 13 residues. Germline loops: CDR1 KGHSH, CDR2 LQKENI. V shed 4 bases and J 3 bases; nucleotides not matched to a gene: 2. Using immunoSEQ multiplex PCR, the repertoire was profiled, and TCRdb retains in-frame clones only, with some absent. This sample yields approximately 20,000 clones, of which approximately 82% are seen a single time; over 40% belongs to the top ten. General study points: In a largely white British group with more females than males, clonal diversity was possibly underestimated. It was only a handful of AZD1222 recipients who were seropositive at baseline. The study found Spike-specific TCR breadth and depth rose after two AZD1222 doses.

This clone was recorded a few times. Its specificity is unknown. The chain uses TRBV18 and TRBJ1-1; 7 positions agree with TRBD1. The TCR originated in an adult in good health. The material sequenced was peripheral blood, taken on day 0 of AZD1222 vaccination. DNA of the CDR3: TGTGCCAGCTCACAGGGGGCGGACACTGAAGCTTTCTTT. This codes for CASSQGADTEAFF.